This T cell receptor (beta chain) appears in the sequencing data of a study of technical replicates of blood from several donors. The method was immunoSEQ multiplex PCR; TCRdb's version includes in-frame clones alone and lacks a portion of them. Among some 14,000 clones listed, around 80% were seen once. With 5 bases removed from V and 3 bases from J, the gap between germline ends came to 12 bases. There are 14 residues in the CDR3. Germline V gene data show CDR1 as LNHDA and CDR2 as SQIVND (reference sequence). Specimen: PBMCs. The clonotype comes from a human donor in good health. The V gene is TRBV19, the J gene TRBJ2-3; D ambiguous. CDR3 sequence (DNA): TGTGCCAGTAGTCTCGCGTTGCGGACAGATACGCAGTATTTT. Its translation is CASSLALRTDTQYF.